This T cell receptor (beta chain) was sequenced during a study of cytomegalovirus exposure and HLA in healthy donors. The PCR was carried out with 60 Vbeta primers and 13 Jbeta primers. Clones were read by immunoSEQ multiplex PCR, and TCRdb kept only the in-frame ones, dropping some. There are 95,000 to 100,000 clones in the sample; approximately 71% occur only once, and approximately 7.7% lies in the top ten. The origin of this receptor is a female donor in good health and CMV-seronegative. The sequenced sample consisted of PBMCs.

In nucleotides, the CDR3 is TGTGCCAGCATTGAACAGGGGGCAGGAAATTCACCCCTCCACTTT. Translated, it gives CASIEQGAGNSPLHF. This rearrangement joins TRBV6-6 to TRBJ1-6, with TRBD1 matching 9 bases. CDR1 MNHNY and CDR2 SVGAGI come from the germline V gene (reference sequence). Unmatched junction bases numbered 8, after V lost 7 bases and J lost 7 bases. The CDR3 totals 15 residues.